This T cell receptor (beta chain) was recovered during a study of shared T cell receptors in the human thymus (dated by TCRdb to about 2021). In the study overall: The study examined how the human thymus generates shared, self-reactive T-cell receptor alpha chains.

The receptor library was made with the immunoSEQ multiplex PCR assay. Sourced from immuneACCESS, this table was stored by TCRdb with only in-frame sequences that have V and J called. A share of the clones is absent; for the studies checked, an unresolved V gene accounts for under half, and the remainder has no known explanation. The sample has hundreds of thousands of clones on record, 95% of them singletons. Roughly 0.02% of the sample is taken by the ten largest. Trimming leaves V shorter by 0 bases and J shorter by 2 bases, with the junction holding 4 bases beyond the gene matches. Including cysteine and phenylalanine, the CDR3 has 16 amino acids. The CDR3 DNA has 48 bases and is translated from base 1. Based on the germline V gene (reference sequence), the CDR1 and CDR2 sequences are SEHNR and FQNEAQ. A note on this clone: There is no known antigen for this receptor. No base quality information exists; no much larger clone differs at one position.

Material: thymocytes. This chain joins TRBV7-9 to TRBJ2-5; 9 junctional bases match TRBD2. The sequence came from a human donor. The DNA sequence is given as TGTGCCAGCAGCTTAGCCCCAGCGGGAGGACAAGAGACCCAGTACTTC. Its protein is CASSLAPAGGQETQYF.